This TCR beta chain stems from a study of blood T cell repertoires in COVID-19. About the study: COVID-19 samples from acute and convalescent phases originated in the United States, Italy and Spain. Sources were T cells, B-cell-depleted T cells, or PBMCs; the material itself was cDNA or gDNA.

This table comes from immunoSEQ multiplex PCR, and its TCRdb copy is limited to in-frame clones, with some not included. This table has approximately 100,000 clones, 82% appearing once. CDR1 and CDR2 (germline): SQVTM, ANQGSEA. The CDR3 runs 13 residues. The V and J ends lost 6 bases and 3 bases, in that order; junction bases with no gene match: 5. The sequence was collected from a man in his 60s with acute or convalescent COVID-19. The specimen was peripheral blood. The V gene is TRBV29-1, the J gene TRBJ2-5; 9 nucleotides agree with TRBD2. The CDR3 coding sequence is TGCAGCGTAGGTAGCGGGGGCAAAGAGACCCAGTACTTC. This sequence encodes CSVGSGGKETQYF.